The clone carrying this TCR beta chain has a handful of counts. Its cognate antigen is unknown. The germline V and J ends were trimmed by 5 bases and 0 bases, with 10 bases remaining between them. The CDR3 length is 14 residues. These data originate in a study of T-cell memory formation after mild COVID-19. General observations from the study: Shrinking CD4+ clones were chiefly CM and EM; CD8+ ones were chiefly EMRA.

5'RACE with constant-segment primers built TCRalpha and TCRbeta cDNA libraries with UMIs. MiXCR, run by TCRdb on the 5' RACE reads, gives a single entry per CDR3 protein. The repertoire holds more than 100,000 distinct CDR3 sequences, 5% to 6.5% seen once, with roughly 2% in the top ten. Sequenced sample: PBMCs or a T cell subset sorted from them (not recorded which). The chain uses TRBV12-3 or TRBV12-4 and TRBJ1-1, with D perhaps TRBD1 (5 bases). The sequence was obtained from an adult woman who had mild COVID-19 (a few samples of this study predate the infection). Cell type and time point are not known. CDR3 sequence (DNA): TGTGCCAGCAGTCTCCAGGGTATGAACACTGAAGCTTTCTTT. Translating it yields CASSLQGMNTEAFF.